These 10 T cell receptor beta chains originate from one sample sequenced in a study of shared clonotypes between healthy human individuals. Sequencing used immunoSEQ multiplex PCR; TCRdb keeps in-frame clones, though not all of them. Here the sample spans some 2.1 million clones, just over 90% being singletons. Naive CD8 cells lacked CD45RO, underwent positive selection for CCR7 and left out terminally differentiated effector memory CD45RA+ cells. Material for sequencing was naive CD8+ T cells from PBMCs. The receptor source for this set is a man aged 18-30 years in good health. Some clones in this sample may be carry-over from other donors' samples.

The rearrangement joins TRBV30 to TRBJ1-4; D possibly corresponds to TRBD1 (5 bases). CDR3 length: 18 residues. Trimming stripped 5 bases from V and 2 bases from J, with 24 bases between. Germline assignment: CDR1 GTSNPN and CDR2 SVGIG (reference sequence). The CDR3 is CAWDKSPGPRGTNEKLFF. Here the CDR3 DNA reads TGTGCCTGGGACAAGAGTCCGGGACCCCGAGGGACTAATGAAAAACTGTTTTTT.

The chain has TRBV6-5 and TRBJ1-1, with TRBD1 identical over 7 bases. Germline CDR1 reads MNHEY; CDR2 reads SVGAGI. CDR3 length: 12 residues. V trimming: 6 bases; J trimming: 4 bases; junction bases outside the gene matches: 2. The DNA for the CDR3 is TGTGCCAGCAGAAAGGGGGCCACTGAAGCTTTCTTT. This gives the protein CASRKGATEAFF.

The V and J genes are TRBV11-2 and TRBJ2-2; D might be TRBD1 (6 bases). Germline values: CDR1 SGHAT, CDR2 FQNNGV. V lost 1 base, J lost 6 bases, and 12 bases lay in between. CDR3 size: 15 residues. CDR3: CASSLVSGVAGELFF. CDR3 sequence (DNA): TGTGCCAGCAGCTTAGTTTCAGGGGTAGCCGGGGAGCTGTTTTTT. The full variable domain, in which reference TRBV11-2 and TRBJ2-2 provide the parts outside the CDR3, is EAGVAQSPRYKIIEKRQSVAFWCNPISGHATLYWYQQILGQGPKLLIQFQNNGVVDDSQLPKDRFSAERLKGVDSTLKIQPAKLEDSAVYLCASSLVSGVAGELFFGEGSRLTVL.

As for this clone: Other DNA sequences in the sample encode the same CDR3. This chain links TRBV9 with TRBJ2-2, with D possibly being TRBD2 (6 bases). V was shortened by 2 bases and J by 2 bases, with 10 bases between the two germline ends. The CDR3 is 15 residues long. The germline gives CDR1 SGDLS, CDR2 YYNGEE. CDR3: CASSVGGKNTGELFF. The CDR3 nucleotides are TGTGCCAGCAGCGTCGGCGGGAAAAACACCGGGGAGCTGTTTTTT.

V gene TRBV9 combines with J gene TRBJ2-5, with 7 positions matching TRBD2. V shed 4 bases, J shed 0 bases, and the junction held 6 bases outside the gene matches. The CDR3 runs 15 residues. The germline V gene encodes CDR1 SGDLS and CDR2 YYNGEE. Here the CDR3 reads CASSLSAGDQETQYF. In DNA form, the CDR3 reads TGTGCCAGCAGCCTAAGCGCGGGGGACCAAGAGACCCAGTACTTC.

This clone occurred once. J is TRBJ2-1 and V is TRBV4-3, with D perhaps TRBD2 (6 bases). The germline V gene has CDR1 LGHNA and CDR2 YSLEER. The V end was cut by 5 bases, the J end by 5 bases, with 13 bases between. CDR3 length equals 14 residues. The CDR3 sequence is CASSVGGVDNEQFF. In DNA form, the CDR3 reads TGCGCCAGCAGCGTCGGGGGAGTGGACAATGAGCAGTTCTTC.

In this sample, this clone turned up once. The chain employs TRBV27 and TRBJ2-3; tentative D call: TRBD2 (6 bases). CDR3 length equals 14 residues. Trimming cost V 10 bases and J 0 bases, with 14 bases left between them. Germline CDR1 is MNHEY and CDR2 is SMNVEV (reference sequence). The DNA for the CDR3 is TGTGCCACCCAAGCGGGTCTCAGCACAGATACGCAGTATTTT. Amino acids: CATQAGLSTDTQYF.

This clone was recorded a few times. The chain carries TRBV18 and TRBJ1-1, with D hard to call. CDR3 size: 12 residues. Per germline, CDR1 KGHSH and CDR2 LQKENI. The V and J ends lost 5 bases and 7 bases respectively, with 11 bases between them. CDR3 amino acids: CASSWGIGEAFF. The CDR3 DNA is TGTGCCAGCTCATGGGGAATAGGTGAAGCTTTCTTT.

V usage is TRBV11-2 and J usage is TRBJ2-5, with D hard to call. With 5 bases removed from V and 5 bases from J, the gap between germline ends came to 9 bases. The CDR3 consists of 12 residues. Germline loops: CDR1 SGHAT, CDR2 FQNNGV. The CDR3 spells CASSPDGETQYF. As DNA, the CDR3 is TGTGCCAGCAGCCCCGATGGGGAGACCCAGTACTTC.

Here the CDR3 reads CASSLFETGELFF. The DNA for the CDR3 is TGTGCCAGCAGCTTATTTGAAACCGGGGAGCTGTTTTTT. This chain uses TRBV7-6 with TRBJ2-2, with D hard to call. Trimming left V 2 bases short and J 5 bases short, with 6 bases between. The germline V gene encodes CDR1 SGHVS and CDR2 FNYEAQ. This CDR3 is 13 amino acids long.